This entry lists 29 T cell receptor beta chains sequenced from one sample in a study of T cells in Graves' hyperthyroidism and ophthalmopathy. TCR beta CDR3 regions were amplified from RNA. First-round RT-PCR targeting the TCR CDR3 was performed with the HTBI primer set. TCRdb reprocessed the multiplex PCR reads with MiXCR, giving one entry per CDR3 protein. The sample holds roughly 500,000 distinct CDR3 sequences, roughly 15% seen once. Sequencing was carried out using blood. The receptors stem from a woman aged 25 to 39 with Graves' ophthalmopathy.

At least ten counts were recorded for this clonotype. The chain has TRBV7-8 and TRBJ2-7; a possible D gene is TRBD1 (5 bases). The CDR3 totals 14 residues. Trimming cost V 6 bases and J 3 bases, with 15 bases left between them. Germline-derived CDR1 and CDR2 are SGHVS and FQNEAQ. CDR3 nucleotide sequence: TGTGCCAGCAGGCCGACAGTTCTCGACTACGAGCAGTACTTC. This codes for CASRPTVLDYEQYF.

This chain joins TRBV5-1 and TRBJ2-5; TRBD2 agrees at 7 bases. With V trimmed by 0 bases and J by 3 bases, 8 bases remained unmatched. Germline values: CDR1 SGHRS, CDR2 YFSETQ. This CDR3 region has 16 residues. The CDR3 bases are TGCGCCAGCAGCTTGGAGGCGGCTAGCGGTAAAGAGACCCAGTACTTC. As protein: CASSLEAASGKETQYF.

This clonotype was detected ten times or more. V and J are TRBV20-1 and TRBJ2-7, with 12 positions matching TRBD2. This CDR3 comprises 14 residues. The junction had 9 bases not matched to a gene; V was cut back by 5 bases and J by 7 bases. The germline CDR1 and CDR2 sequences are DFQATT and SNEGSKA (reference sequence). CDR3 DNA: TGCAGTGCTTTATCTAGCGGGAGGGTTTGGGAGCAGTACTTC. This codes for CSALSSGRVWEQYF.

Comment on this clonotype: This sequence may be a read error, since a much larger clone differs from it by one base. The rearrangement links TRBV5-1 to TRBJ2-7; unclear D gene. Germline assignment: CDR1 SGHRS and CDR2 YFSETQ. The CDR3 has 16 residues. Trimming took off 5 bases at V and 0 bases at J, with 18 bases between the two ends. Written as DNA, the CDR3 is TGCGCCAGCAGTGTCACTCCAGTAGTTAGCTCCTACGAGCAGTACTTC. It codes for CASSVTPVVSSYEQYF.

CDR3 protein: CASSSEGRRVSYGYTF. The CDR3 nucleotides are TGTGCCAGCAGCTCCGAGGGCAGGAGAGTCTCCTATGGCTACACCTTC. The V call is TRBV27, the J call TRBJ1-2; no definite D call. Trimming pared 6 bases from V and 4 bases from J, leaving 21 bases between. There are 16 residues in the CDR3. Germline CDR1 is MNHEY and CDR2 is SMNVEV (reference sequence).

Ten or more counts support this clonotype. The chain is built from TRBV14 and TRBJ2-1, with TRBD2 identical over 9 bases. Looked up from germline, CDR1 is SGHDN and CDR2 is FVKESK. The CDR3 consists of 17 residues. Trimming at V came to 0 bases and at J to 11 bases, leaving 14 bases not matched to a gene. This CDR3 reads CASSQDKGWLAGHKQFF. The DNA for the CDR3 is TGTGCCAGCAGCCAAGATAAGGGGTGGCTAGCGGGACATAAGCAGTTCTTC.

This clonotype appeared many times. The chain uses TRBV6-1 and TRBJ2-3; 7 bases fit TRBD2. With 0 bases clipped from V and 6 bases from J, the junction kept 9 bases outside the gene matches. CDR3 length: 16 amino acids. The germline V gene has CDR1 MNHNS and CDR2 SASEGT. The CDR3 sequence is CASSEAIGGSSDTQYF. The CDR3 DNA reads TGTGCCAGCAGTGAAGCTATTGGCGGGAGCTCGGATACGCAGTATTTT.

The chain joins TRBV19 to TRBJ1-1, with D perhaps TRBD1 (5 bases). The CDR3 runs 14 residues. Germline V gives CDR1 LNHDA, CDR2 SQIVND (reference sequence). Trimming removed 6 bases from V and 4 bases from J, with 15 bases in between. The CDR3 nucleotides read TGTGCCAGTAGGGCGGGGGGGTACAGCACTGAAGCTTTCTTT. It specifies CASRAGGYSTEAFF. Complete variable domain (other parts from reference TRBV19 and TRBJ1-1): DGGITQSPKYLFRKEGQNVTLSCEQNLNHDAMYWYRQDPGQGLRLIYYSQIVNDFQKGDIAEGYSVSREKKESFPLTVTSAQKNPTAFYLCASRAGGYSTEAFFGQGTRLTVV.

This clonotype was seen ten or more times. The chain combines TRBV7-2 with TRBJ2-3; D gene unclear. Germline values: CDR1 SGHTA, CDR2 FQGNSA. This CDR3 is 14 amino acids long. V was trimmed by 8 bases and J by 2 bases, leaving 14 bases between them. The CDR3 loop is CASVVARTTDTQYF. Written as DNA, the CDR3 is TGTGCCAGCGTCGTTGCCAGGACCACAGATACGCAGTATTTT.

This chain connects TRBV7-2 to TRBJ2-5, with TRBD2 matching over 10 bases. Germline V gene sequence: CDR1 SGHTA, CDR2 FQGNSA. CDR3 size: 15 residues. V was pared by 5 bases and J by 5 bases, with 8 bases of the junction left unmatched. CDR3 bases: TGTGCCAGCAGCCCCGGGGGACTAGCGCGGGAGACCCAGTACTTC. Protein: CASSPGGLARETQYF.

This clonotype was seen a few times. This chain connects TRBV25-1 to TRBJ1-1; a possible D gene is TRBD1 (6 bases). CDR3 length: 14 residues. The V gene's germline CDR1 is MGHDK and CDR2 SYGVNS. The V end was cut by 5 bases, the J end by 1 base, with 11 bases between. The CDR3 loop reads CASSPGQKNTEAFF. CDR3 sequence (DNA): TGTGCCAGCAGTCCCGGACAGAAGAACACTGAAGCTTTCTTT.

This clonotype has just a few counts. The chain employs TRBV6-5 and TRBJ2-7; TRBD1 aligns across 7 bases. The V gene's germline CDR1 is MNHEY and CDR2 SVGAGI. CDR3 size: 14 residues. V was pared by 2 bases and J by 6 bases, with 7 bases of the junction left unmatched. Here the CDR3 DNA reads TGTGCCAGCAGTTACGTAGGGGGCGAAGGCGAGCAGTACTTC. It yields the protein CASSYVGGEGEQYF.

The table lists this clonotype with many counts. The chain combines TRBV5-1 with TRBJ1-2; tentative D call: TRBD1 (6 bases). The V gene lost 4 bases and the J gene lost 3 bases, with 13 bases spanning the gap. Germline CDR1 and CDR2: SGHRS and YFSETQ. The CDR3 has 14 amino acids. CDR3 residues: CASSPGGGDYGYTF. The CDR3 DNA reads TGCGCCAGCAGCCCCGGGGGCGGTGACTATGGCTACACCTTC.

This clonotype has ten or more counts. The rearrangement uses TRBV28 and TRBJ2-7, with 7 nucleotides matching TRBD2. CDR1 is MDHEN, CDR2 SYDVKM, per germline. The J segment lost 0 bases and the V segment lost 3 bases, leaving 8 bases of the junction unmatched. The CDR3 length is 16 residues. In nucleotides, the CDR3 is TGTGCCAGCAGTTTGGTAGAGGCGGGAGCCTCCTACGAGCAGTACTTC. It translates to CASSLVEAGASYEQYF. The full variable domain, rest sourced from reference TRBV28 and TRBJ2-7, is DVKVTQSSRYLVKRTGEKVFLECVQDMDHENMFWYRQDPGLGLRLIYFSYDVKMKEKGDIPEGYSVSREKKERFSLILESASTNQTSMYLCASSLVEAGASYEQYFGPGTRLTVT.

This clonotype was seen many times. The V gene is TRBV6-1, the J gene TRBJ2-7, with D tentatively TRBD2 (5 bases). Germline V gene sequence: CDR1 MNHNS, CDR2 SASEGT. Trimming removed 4 bases at V and 0 bases at J, with 7 bases between. The length of the CDR3 is 13 residues. CDR3 sequence: CASSGTLSYEQYF. CDR3 sequence (DNA): TGTGCCAGCAGTGGGACTCTCTCCTACGAGCAGTACTTC.

Many counts were recorded for this clonotype. This sequence joins TRBV5-1 and TRBJ2-7, with D possibly matching TRBD1 (6 bases). Trimming removed 0 bases at V and 3 bases at J, with 13 bases between. This CDR3 has 15 amino acids. Per the germline V gene, CDR1 is SGHRS and CDR2 is YFSETQ. The CDR3 DNA reads as TGCGCCAGCAGCTTGGATGAGGGGGAACACTACGAGCAGTACTTC. This encodes CASSLDEGEHYEQYF. Together with reference TRBV5-1 and TRBJ2-7, the CDR3 gives the full variable domain: KAGVTQTPRYLIKTRGQQVTLSCSPISGHRSVSWYQQTPGQGLQFLFEYFSETQRNKGNFPGRFSGRQFSNSRSEMNVSTLELGDSALYLCASSLDEGEHYEQYFGPGTRLTVT.

At least ten counts were recorded for this clonotype. The rearrangement uses TRBV28 and TRBJ2-7; D is uncertain. The V end lost 5 bases, the J end lost 4 bases, and 18 bases lay between the germline ends. Germline values: CDR1 MDHEN, CDR2 SYDVKM. CDR3 length: 15 amino acids. CDR3 nucleotides: TGTGCCAGCAGTACCGCCGGCCTCGCGGAATACGAGCAGTACTTC. This sequence encodes CASSTAGLAEYEQYF.

This clonotype has just a few counts. The V gene is TRBV20-1, the J gene TRBJ1-1, with D perhaps TRBD1 (5 bases). With 3 bases removed from V and 1 base from J, the gap between germline ends came to 15 bases. This CDR3 is built from 15 residues. Germline V lookup: CDR1 DFQATT, CDR2 SNEGSKA (reference sequence). Here the CDR3 DNA reads TGCAGTGCTAGGCTCCTCGGGGGAGAGAACACTGAAGCTTTCTTT. It yields the protein CSARLLGGENTEAFF.

Note on this clonotype: A much larger clonotype is one base distant, so this may be a read error. The gene calls are TRBV6-2 or TRBV6-3 and TRBJ1-2; weak D call: TRBD1 (6 bases). CDR1 and CDR2 (germline): MNHEY, SVGEGT. The CDR3 runs to 13 residues. CDR3 bases: TGTGCCAGCTGCAGGGGCGCCGGCTATGACTACACCTTC. This translates into CASCRGAGYDYTF.

The chain combines TRBV20-1 with TRBJ2-2; TRBD1 matches at 9 bases. The V and J ends lost 4 bases and 6 bases, in that order; junction bases with no gene match: 9. Germline V lookup: CDR1 DFQATT, CDR2 SNEGSKA (reference sequence). This CDR3 region has 15 residues. CDR3 sequence: CSATLSGTGSGELFF. For the CDR3, the DNA is TGCAGTGCTACGCTGTCCGGGACAGGGTCCGGGGAGCTGTTTTTT.

This clonotype occurred a few times. The gene calls are TRBV7-3 and TRBJ2-3; a possible D gene is TRBD2 (6 bases). CDR1 is SGHTA and CDR2 is FQGTGA in the germline V gene. The ends were cut back, 1 base at V and 4 bases at J, with 12 bases in the middle. The CDR3 contains 15 residues. The CDR3 DNA is TGTGCCAGCAGCTTAATTCCGGGAGACTCAGATACGCAGTATTTT. It yields the protein CASSLIPGDSDTQYF.

This clonotype was seen repeatedly, ten times or more. The chain joins TRBV28 to TRBJ2-1, with D possibly being TRBD1 (6 bases). V shed 7 bases and J shed 6 bases, with 19 bases lying between them. The CDR3 length is 15 residues. In germline, CDR1 is MDHEN, CDR2 SYDVKM. The CDR3 is CASTATGRVINEQFF. CDR3 DNA: TGTGCCAGCACGGCGACAGGCAGAGTAATCAATGAGCAGTTCTTC.

This clonotype was recorded a few times. The chain uses TRBV5-8 and TRBJ2-1, with D possibly being TRBD2 (5 bases). This CDR3 is built from 15 residues. V shed 1 base and J shed 6 bases, with 14 bases lying between them. Germline-derived CDR1 and CDR2 are SGHTS and YDEGEE. CDR3 residues: CASSLSRVNGNEQFF. For the CDR3, the DNA is TGTGCCAGCAGCTTGTCGAGGGTGAATGGCAATGAGCAGTTCTTC.

There are many counts of this clonotype. V is TRBV3-1 and J is TRBJ1-2; D remains unclear. Deletions cut 3 bases from V and 3 bases from J, with 14 bases between. The CDR3 consists of 15 residues. CDR1 is LGHDT, CDR2 YNNKEL, per germline (reference sequence). The CDR3 spells CASSQGFRGHYGYTF. DNA of the CDR3: TGTGCCAGCAGCCAGGGTTTTCGGGGTCACTATGGCTACACCTTC.

Concerning this clonotype itself: Given a much more abundant clone one base away, this may be a read error. The rearrangement uses TRBV7-2 and TRBJ1-2, with D uncertain. The CDR3 is 13 amino acids. The germline V gene encodes CDR1 SGHTA and CDR2 FQGNSA. Trimming left V 1 base short and J 2 bases short, with 5 bases between. The CDR3 loop reads CASSLDKNYGYTF. The CDR3 bases are TGTGCCAGCAGCTTAGACAAGAACTATGGCTACACCTTC.

This clonotype came up many times. The J gene is TRBJ1-1, the V gene TRBV12-3 or TRBV12-4, with D possibly TRBD1 on 6 matching bases. The CDR3 spans 13 residues. V was trimmed by 8 bases and J by 1 base, leaving 11 bases between them. The CDR3 sequence: CASGIQGNTEAFF. CDR3 nucleotide sequence: TGTGCCAGCGGTATACAGGGGAACACTGAAGCTTTCTTT.

A note on this clonotype: This may come from a read error, since a much larger clone is one base off. The chain recombines TRBV7-6 with TRBJ2-1, with TRBD2 matching 13 bases. In germline, CDR1 is SGHVS, CDR2 FNYEAQ. CDR3 length: 16 amino acids. V shed 5 bases and J 10 bases; nucleotides not matched to a gene: 11. The DNA for the CDR3 is TGTGCCAGCAGCACAGGACTAGCGGGAGTTTTGGGGGAGCAGTTCTTC. It yields the protein CASSTGLAGVLGEQFF.

This clonotype was counted many times. The chain uses TRBV5-1 and TRBJ2-2; tentatively, D is TRBD2 (5 bases). CDR1 is SGHRS, CDR2 YFSETQ, per germline. There are 14 residues in the CDR3. V was trimmed by 4 bases and J by 0 bases, leaving 7 bases between them. The CDR3 coding sequence is TGCGCCAGCAGCGCGGACTCGAACACCGGGGAGCTGTTTTTT. As protein: CASSADSNTGELFF.

In this sample, this clonotype turned up many times. This chain joins TRBV11-2 and TRBJ2-3; the match to TRBD1 covers 8 bases. The germline V gene has CDR1 SGHAT and CDR2 FQNNGV. The trim removed 4 bases at V and 3 bases at J, leaving 9 bases unmatched. The CDR3 totals 16 residues. The CDR3: CASSSIRGRLTDTQYF. The CDR3 nucleotides are TGTGCCAGCAGCTCAATCAGGGGGCGCCTTACAGATACGCAGTATTTT. Full variable domain (outside the CDR3, taken from reference TRBV11-2 and TRBJ2-3): EAGVAQSPRYKIIEKRQSVAFWCNPISGHATLYWYQQILGQGPKLLIQFQNNGVVDDSQLPKDRFSAERLKGVDSTLKIQPAKLEDSAVYLCASSSIRGRLTDTQYFGPGTRLTVL.